This passage covers 3 T cell receptor beta chains from one sample sequenced in a study of T cell repertoires in cytomegalovirus infection. TCRdb ran MiXCR on the reads and lists one entry per CDR3 protein. The sample records approximately 200,000 distinct CDR3 sequences, 28% being singletons. Sequenced input: PBMCs. The receptors derive from a human donor in good health (CMV status not recorded). Some clones in this sample may be carry-over from other donors' samples.

The chain links TRBV5-4 to TRBJ2-7; 10 bases fit TRBD1. In germline, CDR1 is SGHNT, CDR2 YYREEE (reference sequence). V dropped 4 bases and J dropped 0; count of bases not matched to a gene: 10. The CDR3 totals 17 residues. The CDR3 loop is CASSPGTGAPSSYEQYF. The CDR3 DNA reads TGTGCCAGCAGCCCCGGGACAGGGGCCCCAAGCTCCTACGAGCAGTACTTC.

This clonotype has ten or more counts. This rearrangement joins TRBV6-1 to TRBJ2-7, with D possibly being TRBD1 or TRBD2 (6 bases each). From germline, CDR1 is MNHNS and CDR2 SASEGT. The CDR3 runs to 12 residues. The ends were cut back, 6 bases at V and 3 bases at J, with 9 bases in the middle. The CDR3 loop is CASRRDNYEQYF. In nucleotides, the CDR3 is TGTGCCAGCAGGCGGGACAACTACGAGCAGTACTTC.

This sequence joins TRBV7-6 and TRBJ2-5, with TRBD1 matching over 11 bases. CDR3 length equals 15 residues. J gave up 4 bases and V 4 bases, and 5 bases lay outside the gene matches. Looked up from germline, CDR1 is SGHVS and CDR2 is FNYEAQ. The CDR3 bases are TGTGCCAGCAGCTCTCGGACAGGGGGCACAGAGACCCAGTACTTC. This encodes CASSSRTGGTETQYF.